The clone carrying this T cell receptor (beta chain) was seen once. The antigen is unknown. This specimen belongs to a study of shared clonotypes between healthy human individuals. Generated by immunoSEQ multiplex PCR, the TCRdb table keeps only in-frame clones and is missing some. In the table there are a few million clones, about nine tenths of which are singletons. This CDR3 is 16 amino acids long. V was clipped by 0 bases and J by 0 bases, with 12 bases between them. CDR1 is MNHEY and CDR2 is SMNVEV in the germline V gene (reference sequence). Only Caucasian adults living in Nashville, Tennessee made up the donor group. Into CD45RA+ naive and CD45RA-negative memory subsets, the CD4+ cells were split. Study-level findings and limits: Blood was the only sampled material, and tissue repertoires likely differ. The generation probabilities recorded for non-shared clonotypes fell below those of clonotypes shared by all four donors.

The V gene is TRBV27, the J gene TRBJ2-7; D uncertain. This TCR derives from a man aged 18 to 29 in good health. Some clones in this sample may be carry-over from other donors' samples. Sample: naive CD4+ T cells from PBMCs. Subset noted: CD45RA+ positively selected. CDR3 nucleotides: TGTGCCAGCAGTTTATCAAGGGCCCTTATCTCCTACGAGCAGTACTTC. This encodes CASSLSRALISYEQYF.